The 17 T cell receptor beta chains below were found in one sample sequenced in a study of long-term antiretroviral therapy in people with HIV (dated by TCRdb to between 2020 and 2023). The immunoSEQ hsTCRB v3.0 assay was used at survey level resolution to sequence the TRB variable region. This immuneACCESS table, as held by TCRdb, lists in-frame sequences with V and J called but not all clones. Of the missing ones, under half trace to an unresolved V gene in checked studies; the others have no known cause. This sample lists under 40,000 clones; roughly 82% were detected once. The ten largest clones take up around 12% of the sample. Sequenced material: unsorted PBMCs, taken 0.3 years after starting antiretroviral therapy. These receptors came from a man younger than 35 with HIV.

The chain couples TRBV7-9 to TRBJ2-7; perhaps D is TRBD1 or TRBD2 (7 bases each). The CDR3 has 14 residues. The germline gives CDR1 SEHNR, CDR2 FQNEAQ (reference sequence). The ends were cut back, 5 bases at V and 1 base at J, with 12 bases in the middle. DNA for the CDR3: TGTGCCAGCAGCAGGGGGCGGGAGTCCTACGAGCAGTACTTC. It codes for CASSRGRESYEQYF.

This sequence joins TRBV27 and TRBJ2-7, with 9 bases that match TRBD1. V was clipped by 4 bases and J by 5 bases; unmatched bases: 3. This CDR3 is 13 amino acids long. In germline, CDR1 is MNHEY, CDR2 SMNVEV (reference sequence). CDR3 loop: CASSSDRGDEQYF. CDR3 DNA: TGTGCCAGCAGTTCTGACAGGGGGGACGAGCAGTACTTC.

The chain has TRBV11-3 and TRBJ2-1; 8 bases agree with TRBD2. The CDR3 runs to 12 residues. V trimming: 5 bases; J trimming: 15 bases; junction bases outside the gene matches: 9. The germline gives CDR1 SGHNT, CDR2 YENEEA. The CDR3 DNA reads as TGTGCCAGCAGCCACCTTAGCGGGATCTTGTTCTTC. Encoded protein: CASSHLSGILFF. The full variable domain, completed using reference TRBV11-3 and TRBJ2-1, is EAGVVQSPRYKIIEKKQPVAFWCNPISGHNTLYWYLQNLGQGPELLIRYENEEAVDDSQLPKDRFSAERLKGVDSTLKIQPAELGDSAVYLCASSHLSGILFFGPGTRLTVL.

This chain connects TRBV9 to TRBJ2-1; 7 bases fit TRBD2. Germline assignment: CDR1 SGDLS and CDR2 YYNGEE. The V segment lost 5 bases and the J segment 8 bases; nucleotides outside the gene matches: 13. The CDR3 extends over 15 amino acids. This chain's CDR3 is CASSLNREAPHEQFF. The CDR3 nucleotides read TGTGCCAGCAGTCTTAACCGGGAGGCCCCCCATGAGCAGTTCTTC. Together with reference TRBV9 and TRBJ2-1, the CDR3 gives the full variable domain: DSGVTQTPKHLITATGQRVTLRCSPRSGDLSVYWYQQSLDQGLQFLIQYYNGEERAKGNILERFSAQQFPDLHSELNLSSLELGDSALYFCASSLNREAPHEQFFGPGTRLTVL.

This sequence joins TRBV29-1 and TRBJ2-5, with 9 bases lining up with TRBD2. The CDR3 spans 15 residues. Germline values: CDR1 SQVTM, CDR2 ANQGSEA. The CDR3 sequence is CSTQWGGGAQETQYF. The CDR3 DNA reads TGCAGTACCCAGTGGGGCGGGGGGGCCCAAGAGACCCAGTACTTC.

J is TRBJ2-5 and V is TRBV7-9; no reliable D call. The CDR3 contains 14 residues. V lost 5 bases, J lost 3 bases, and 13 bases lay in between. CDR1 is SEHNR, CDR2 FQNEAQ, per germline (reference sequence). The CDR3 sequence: CASSPGPRKETQYF. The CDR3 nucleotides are TGTGCCAGCAGCCCCGGCCCCCGGAAAGAGACCCAGTACTTC.

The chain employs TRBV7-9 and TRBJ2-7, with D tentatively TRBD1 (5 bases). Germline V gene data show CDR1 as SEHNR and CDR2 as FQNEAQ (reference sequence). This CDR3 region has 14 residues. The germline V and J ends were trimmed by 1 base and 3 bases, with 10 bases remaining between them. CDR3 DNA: TGTGCCAGCAGCTTAGAGTACAGGAGCTACGAGCAGTACTTC. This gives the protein CASSLEYRSYEQYF.

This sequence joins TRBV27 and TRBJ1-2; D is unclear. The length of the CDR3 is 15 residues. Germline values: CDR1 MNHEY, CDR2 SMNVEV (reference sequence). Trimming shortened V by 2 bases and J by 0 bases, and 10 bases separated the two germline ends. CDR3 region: CASSLDPGANYGYTF. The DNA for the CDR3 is TGTGCCAGCAGTTTAGATCCAGGAGCTAACTATGGCTACACCTTC.

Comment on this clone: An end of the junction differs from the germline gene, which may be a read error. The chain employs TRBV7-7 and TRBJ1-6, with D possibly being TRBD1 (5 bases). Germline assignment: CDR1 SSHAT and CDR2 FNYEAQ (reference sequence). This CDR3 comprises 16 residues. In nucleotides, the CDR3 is TGTGCTAGCAGCCCACGGGGGGTCCTCTATAATTCACCCCTCCACTTT. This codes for CASSPRGVLYNSPLHF.

CDR3 residues: CASSFTTGTNTDTQYF. The CDR3, as DNA: TGTGCCAGCAGCTTTACAACCGGGACTAACACAGATACGCAGTATTTT. The chain carries TRBV11-2 and TRBJ2-3; 7 bases align to TRBD2. CDR3 size: 16 residues. V lost 3 bases, J lost 2 bases, and 8 bases stayed unmatched. Per germline, CDR1 SGHAT and CDR2 FQNNGV.

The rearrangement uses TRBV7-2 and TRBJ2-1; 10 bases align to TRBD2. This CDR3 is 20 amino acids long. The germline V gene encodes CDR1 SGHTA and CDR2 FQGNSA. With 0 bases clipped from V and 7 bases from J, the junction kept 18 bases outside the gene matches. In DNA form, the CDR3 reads TGTGCCAGCAGCTTAGCGCGGTCAGGACTAGCGGCTAGACCTGGGAATGAGCAGTTCTTC. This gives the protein CASSLARSGLAARPGNEQFF.

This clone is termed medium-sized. The CDR3 is CASSLQPHEQFF. The CDR3 DNA reads TGTGCCAGCAGCTTGCAACCCCATGAGCAGTTCTTC. The chain carries TRBV5-6 and TRBJ2-1; unclear D gene. CDR3 length: 12 residues. Germline V gene lookup returns CDR1 SGHDT and CDR2 YYEEEE. The ends were cut back, 1 base at V and 8 bases at J, with 7 bases in the middle.

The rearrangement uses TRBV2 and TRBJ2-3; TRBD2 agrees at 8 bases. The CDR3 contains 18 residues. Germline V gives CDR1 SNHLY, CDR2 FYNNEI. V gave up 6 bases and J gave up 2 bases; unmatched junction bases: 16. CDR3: CASRLRGGRQINTDTQYF. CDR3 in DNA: TGTGCCAGCAGACTCCGGGGGGGCCGGCAAATAAACACAGATACGCAGTATTTT.

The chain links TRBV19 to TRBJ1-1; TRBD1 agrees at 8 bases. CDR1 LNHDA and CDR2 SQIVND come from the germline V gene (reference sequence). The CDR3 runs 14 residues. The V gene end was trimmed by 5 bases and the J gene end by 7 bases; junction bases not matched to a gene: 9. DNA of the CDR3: TGTGCCAGTAGTTTCGGACAGGGTCGAGGTGAAGCTTTCTTT. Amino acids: CASSFGQGRGEAFF.

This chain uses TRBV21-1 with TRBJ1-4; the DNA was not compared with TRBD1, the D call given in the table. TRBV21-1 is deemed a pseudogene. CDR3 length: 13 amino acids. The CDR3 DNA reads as TGTGCCAGTAAGGACAGGAGTAATGAAAAACTGTTTTTT. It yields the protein CASKDRSNEKLFF.

CDR3 loop: CASSLNPKGETQYF. In DNA form, the CDR3 reads TGTGCCAGCAGCTTAAATCCGAAGGGGGAGACCCAGTACTTC. The chain combines TRBV11-2 with TRBJ2-5; D possibly corresponds to TRBD1 (5 bases). The CDR3 covers 14 residues. Trimming shortened V by 2 bases and J by 5 bases, and 12 bases separated the two germline ends. Germline V gene sequence: CDR1 SGHAT, CDR2 FQNNGV.

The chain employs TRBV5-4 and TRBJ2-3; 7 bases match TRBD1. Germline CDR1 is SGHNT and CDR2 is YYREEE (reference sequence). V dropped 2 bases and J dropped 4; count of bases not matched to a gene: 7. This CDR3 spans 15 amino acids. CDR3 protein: CASSFGQAAPDTQYF. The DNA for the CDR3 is TGTGCCAGCAGCTTCGGACAGGCTGCACCAGATACGCAGTATTTT.